This TCR beta chain originates from a study of T cells in Graves' hyperthyroidism and ophthalmopathy. Across the whole study: Peripheral blood collection took place at initial diagnosis, before any treatment. Study findings and constraints: Most clonotypes expanded in the thyroid (above 0.001) were also present in blood.

Patients with uncontrolled infections, other autoimmune diseases, pregnancy or lactation were excluded. PBMCs were obtained from about 9.9 ml fresh peripheral blood. RNA transcripts yielded amplified TCR beta CDR3 regions. The TCR CDR3 was amplified in a first-round RT-PCR using the HTBI primer set. Using its own MiXCR run on the multiplex PCR reads, TCRdb lists one record per CDR3 protein. This table has fewer than 900,000 distinct CDR3 sequences, 16% appearing once. The CDR3 length is 13 residues. V shed 3 bases and J shed 2 bases, with 10 bases lying between them. Germline assignment: CDR1 DFQATT and CDR2 SNEGSKA (reference sequence). Comments on this clonotype: Its antigen is not identified.

The TCR was taken from a man aged 18 to 29 with Graves' hyperthyroidism. Sequencing used blood. The chain combines TRBV20-1 with TRBJ1-1; D is uncertain. This CDR3 is CSARRTANTEAFF. Written as DNA, the CDR3 is TGCAGTGCTAGGCGTACAGCTAACACTGAAGCTTTCTTT.